This TCR beta chain appears in the sequencing data of a study of T cells in Graves' hyperthyroidism and ophthalmopathy. General study results and limits: For ophthalmopathy, model prediction preceded onset by a median 6.5 months.

Diagnoses rested on clinical symptoms, serum thyroxine and TRAb, thyroid ultrasound and orbital computed tomography. This clonotype was counted many times. What it binds is not known. The TCR beta CDR3 regions underwent amplification using RNA transcripts as the source. The TCR CDR3 was amplified in a first-round RT-PCR using the HTBI primer set. TCRdb ran MiXCR on the multiplex PCR reads and lists one entry per CDR3 protein. This sample carries approximately 380,000 distinct CDR3 sequences, 18% of them seen once, and the ten largest clones take around two fifths. Germline CDR1 reads MNHNS; CDR2 reads SASEGT. Trimming removed 6 bases at V and 3 bases at J, with 9 bases between. This CDR3 spans 12 amino acids.

This TCR came from a man aged 18 to 35 with Graves' ophthalmopathy. J is TRBJ2-7 and V is TRBV6-1; D remains ambiguous. The material sequenced was blood. CDR3 DNA: TGTGCCAGCAGCGGATCTCGCTACGAGCAGTACTTC. This gives the protein CASSGSRYEQYF.